This T cell receptor beta chain is from a study of lymphopenia after photon versus proton radiotherapy. General study points: Better survival with proton therapy was suggested as possible, not demonstrated. Oligoclonal CD8+ Temra expansion after nadir drove photon patients' diversity drop. Under photons, naive T cells and diversity fell while effector/memory populations rose.

The CDR3 extends over 14 amino acids. CDR1 is SGHTA, CDR2 FQGNSA, per germline. The V end was cut by 4 bases, the J end by 6 bases, with 14 bases between. TCRdb keeps only in-frame clones here, not all; method: immunoSEQ multiplex PCR. The profile shows tens of thousands of clones, about 83% of them singletons. With respect to this clone: What it recognizes is unknown.

The sequence derives from a man aged 55 to 70 with pancreatic cancer. Here the sequenced sample was peripheral blood, taken from a patient treated with proton-based radiotherapy. V and J are TRBV7-2 and TRBJ2-3; D remains unclear. The CDR3 DNA is TGTGCCAGCAGCTCCCTCGGGCCATCGGATACGCAGTATTTT. It translates to CASSSLGPSDTQYF.